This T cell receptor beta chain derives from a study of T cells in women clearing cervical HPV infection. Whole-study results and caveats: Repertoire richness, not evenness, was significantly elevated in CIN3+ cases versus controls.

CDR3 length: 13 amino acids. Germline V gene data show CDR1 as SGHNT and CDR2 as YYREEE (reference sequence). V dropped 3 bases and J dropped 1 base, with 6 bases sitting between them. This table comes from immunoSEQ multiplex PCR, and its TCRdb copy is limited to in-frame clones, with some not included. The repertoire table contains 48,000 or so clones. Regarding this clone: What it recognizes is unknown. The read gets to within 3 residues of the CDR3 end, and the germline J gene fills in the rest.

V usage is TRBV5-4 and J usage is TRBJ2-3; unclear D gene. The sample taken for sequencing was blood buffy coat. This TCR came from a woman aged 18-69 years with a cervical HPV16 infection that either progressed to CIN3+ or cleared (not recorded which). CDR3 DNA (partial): TGTGCCAGCAGCTCGGGTGGCACAGATACG. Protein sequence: CASSSGGTDT. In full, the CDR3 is CASSSGGTDTQYF.